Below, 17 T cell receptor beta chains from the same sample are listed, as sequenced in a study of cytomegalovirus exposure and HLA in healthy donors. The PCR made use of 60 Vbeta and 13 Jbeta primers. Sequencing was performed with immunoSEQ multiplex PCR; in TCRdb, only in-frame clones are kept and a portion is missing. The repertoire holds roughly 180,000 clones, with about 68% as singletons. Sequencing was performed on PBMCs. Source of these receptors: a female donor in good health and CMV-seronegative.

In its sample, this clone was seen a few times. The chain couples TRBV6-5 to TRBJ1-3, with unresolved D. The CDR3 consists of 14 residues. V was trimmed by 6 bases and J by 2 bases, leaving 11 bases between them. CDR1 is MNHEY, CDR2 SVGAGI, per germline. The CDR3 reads CASSVSHPGNTIYF. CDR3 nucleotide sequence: TGTGCCAGCAGCGTTTCACATCCTGGAAACACCATATATTTT.

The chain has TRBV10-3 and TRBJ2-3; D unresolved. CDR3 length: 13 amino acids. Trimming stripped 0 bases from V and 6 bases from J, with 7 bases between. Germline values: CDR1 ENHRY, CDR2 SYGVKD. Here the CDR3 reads CAISESTQDTQYF. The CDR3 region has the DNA TGTGCCATCAGTGAGTCGACTCAGGATACGCAGTATTTT.

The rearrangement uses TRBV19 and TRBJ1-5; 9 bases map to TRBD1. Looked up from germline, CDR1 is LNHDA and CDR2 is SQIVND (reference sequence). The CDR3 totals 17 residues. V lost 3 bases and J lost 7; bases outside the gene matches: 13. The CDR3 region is CASSMLPTGGDGQPQHF. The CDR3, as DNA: TGTGCCAGTAGTATGCTCCCCACAGGGGGCGACGGCCAGCCCCAGCATTTT. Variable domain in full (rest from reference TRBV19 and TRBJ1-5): DGGITQSPKYLFRKEGQNVTLSCEQNLNHDAMYWYRQDPGQGLRLIYYSQIVNDFQKGDIAEGYSVSREKKESFPLTVTSAQKNPTAFYLCASSMLPTGGDGQPQHFGDGTRLSIL.

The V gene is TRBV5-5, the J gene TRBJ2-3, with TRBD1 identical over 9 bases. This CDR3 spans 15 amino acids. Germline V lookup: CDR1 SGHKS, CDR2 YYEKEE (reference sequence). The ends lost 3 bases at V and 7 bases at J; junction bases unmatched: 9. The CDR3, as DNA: TGTGCCAGCAGCTGGGGACAGGGTGAGCTGAATACGCAGTATTTT. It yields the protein CASSWGQGELNTQYF.

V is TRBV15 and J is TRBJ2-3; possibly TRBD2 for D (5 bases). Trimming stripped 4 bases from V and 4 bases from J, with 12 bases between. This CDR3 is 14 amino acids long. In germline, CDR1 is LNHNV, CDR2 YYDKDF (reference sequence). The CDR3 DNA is TGTGCCACCAGCAAACATGGACTTCCAGATACGCAGTATTTT. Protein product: CATSKHGLPDTQYF.

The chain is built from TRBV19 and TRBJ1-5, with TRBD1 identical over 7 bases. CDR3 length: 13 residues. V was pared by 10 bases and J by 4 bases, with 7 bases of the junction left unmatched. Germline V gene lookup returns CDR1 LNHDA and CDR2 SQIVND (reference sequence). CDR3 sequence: CATKDRPNQPQHF. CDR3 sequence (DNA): TGTGCCACCAAGGACAGGCCTAATCAGCCCCAGCATTTT.

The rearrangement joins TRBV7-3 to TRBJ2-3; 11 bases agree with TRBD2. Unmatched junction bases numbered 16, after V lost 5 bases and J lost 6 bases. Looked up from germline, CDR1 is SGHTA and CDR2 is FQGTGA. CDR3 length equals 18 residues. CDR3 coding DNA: TGTGCCAGCAGCCCGGGGGGTAGCGGGAGGGCCTTGATGGATACGCAGTATTTT. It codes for CASSPGGSGRALMDTQYF. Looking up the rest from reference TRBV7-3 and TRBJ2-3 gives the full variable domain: GAGVSQTPSNKVTEKGKYVELRCDPISGHTALYWYRQSLGQGPEFLIYFQGTGAADDSGLPNDRFFAVRPEGSVSTLKIQRTERGDSAVYLCASSPGGSGRALMDTQYFGPGTRLTVL.

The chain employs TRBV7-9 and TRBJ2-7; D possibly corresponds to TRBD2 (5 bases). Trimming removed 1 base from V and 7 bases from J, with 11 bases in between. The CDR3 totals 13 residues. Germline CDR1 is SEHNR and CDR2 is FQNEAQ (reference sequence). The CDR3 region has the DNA TGTGCCAGCAGCTTAGGGAGGTACCGGGAGCAGTACTTC. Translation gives CASSLGRYREQYF. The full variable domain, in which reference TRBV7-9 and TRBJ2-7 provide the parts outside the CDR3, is DTGVSQNPRHKITKRGQNVTFRCDPISEHNRLYWYRQTLGQGPEFLTYFQNEAQLEKSRLLSDRFSAERPKGSFSTLEIQRTEQGDSAMYLCASSLGRYREQYFGPGTRLTVT.

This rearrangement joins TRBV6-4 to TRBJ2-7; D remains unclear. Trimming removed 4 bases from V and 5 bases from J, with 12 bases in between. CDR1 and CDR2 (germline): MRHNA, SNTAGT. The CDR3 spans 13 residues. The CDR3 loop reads CASSAGSGNEQYF. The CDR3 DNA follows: TGTGCCAGCAGTGCGGGTAGTGGCAACGAGCAGTACTTC.

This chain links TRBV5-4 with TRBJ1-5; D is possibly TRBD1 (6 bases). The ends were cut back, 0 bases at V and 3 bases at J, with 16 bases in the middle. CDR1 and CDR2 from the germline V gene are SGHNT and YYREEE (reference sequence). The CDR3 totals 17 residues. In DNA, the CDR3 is TGTGCCAGCAGCTTGGCCCCACAGGGCCATAACAATCAGCCCCAGCATTTT. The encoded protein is CASSLAPQGHNNQPQHF. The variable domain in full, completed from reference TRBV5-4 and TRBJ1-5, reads ETGVTQSPTHLIKTRGQQVTLRCSSQSGHNTVSWYQQALGQGPQFIFQYYREEENGRGNFPPRFSGLQFPNYSSELNVNALELDDSALYLCASSLAPQGHNNQPQHFGDGTRLSIL.

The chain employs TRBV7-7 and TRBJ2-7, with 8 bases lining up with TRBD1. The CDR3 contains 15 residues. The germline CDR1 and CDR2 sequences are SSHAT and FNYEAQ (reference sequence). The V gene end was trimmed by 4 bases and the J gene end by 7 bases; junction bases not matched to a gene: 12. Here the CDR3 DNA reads TGTGCCAGCAGCTCTAGCCGGACCGGGACAGGAGAGCAGTACTTC. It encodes CASSSSRTGTGEQYF.

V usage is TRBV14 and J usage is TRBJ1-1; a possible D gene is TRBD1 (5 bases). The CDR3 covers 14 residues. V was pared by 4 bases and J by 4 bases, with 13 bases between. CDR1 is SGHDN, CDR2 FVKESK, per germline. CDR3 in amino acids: CASSRQGRGTEAFF. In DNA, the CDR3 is TGTGCCAGCAGCCGCCAGGGCCGCGGCACTGAAGCTTTCTTT.

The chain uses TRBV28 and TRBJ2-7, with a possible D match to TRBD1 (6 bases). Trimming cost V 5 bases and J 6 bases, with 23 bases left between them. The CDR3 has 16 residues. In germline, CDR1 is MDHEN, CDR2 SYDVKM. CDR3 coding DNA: TGTGCCAGCAGTCCTCGCCGAGTCCAGGGGTTGTGCGAGCAGTACTTC. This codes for CASSPRRVQGLCEQYF.

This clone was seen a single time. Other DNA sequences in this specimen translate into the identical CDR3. The CDR3 sequence is CASSVEGDTEAFF. The DNA of the CDR3 is TGTGCCAGCAGCGTAGAGGGAGACACTGAAGCTTTCTTT. The V and J genes are TRBV9 and TRBJ1-1, with D unclear. The CDR3 is 13 amino acids. The V and J ends lost 0 bases and 3 bases respectively, with 6 bases between them. Per the germline V gene, CDR1 is SGDLS and CDR2 is YYNGEE.

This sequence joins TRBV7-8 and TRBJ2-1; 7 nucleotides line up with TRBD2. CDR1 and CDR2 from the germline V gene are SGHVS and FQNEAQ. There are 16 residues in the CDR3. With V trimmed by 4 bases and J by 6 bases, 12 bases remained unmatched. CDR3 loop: CASSWGEGRGINEQFF. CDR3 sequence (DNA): TGTGCCAGCAGCTGGGGGGAGGGCCGGGGGATCAATGAGCAGTTCTTC.

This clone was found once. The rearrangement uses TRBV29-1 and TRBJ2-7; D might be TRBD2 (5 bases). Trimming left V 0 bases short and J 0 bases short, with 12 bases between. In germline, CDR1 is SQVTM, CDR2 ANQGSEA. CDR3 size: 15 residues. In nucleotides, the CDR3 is TGCAGCGTTGAAGAAGAAGCGGCTAGCTCCTACGAGCAGTACTTC. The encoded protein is CSVEEEAASSYEQYF.

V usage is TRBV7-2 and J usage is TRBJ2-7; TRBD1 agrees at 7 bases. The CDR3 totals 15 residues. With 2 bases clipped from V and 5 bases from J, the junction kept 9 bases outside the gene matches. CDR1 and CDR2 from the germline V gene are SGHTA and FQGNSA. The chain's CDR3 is CASSLSTGPLNEQYF. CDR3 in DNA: TGTGCCAGCAGCTTATCGACAGGGCCACTAAACGAGCAGTACTTC.